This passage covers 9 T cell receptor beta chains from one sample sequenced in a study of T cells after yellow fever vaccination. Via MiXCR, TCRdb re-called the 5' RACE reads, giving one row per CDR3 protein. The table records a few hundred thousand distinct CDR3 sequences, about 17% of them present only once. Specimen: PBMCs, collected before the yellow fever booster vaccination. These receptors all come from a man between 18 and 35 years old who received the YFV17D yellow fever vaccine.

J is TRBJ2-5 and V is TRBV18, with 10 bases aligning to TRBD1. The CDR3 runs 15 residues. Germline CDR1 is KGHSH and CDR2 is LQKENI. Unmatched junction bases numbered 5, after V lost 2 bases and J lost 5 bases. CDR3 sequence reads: CASSPVGTGAETQYF. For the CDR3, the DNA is TGTGCCAGCTCACCAGTCGGGACAGGGGCTGAGACCCAGTACTTC.

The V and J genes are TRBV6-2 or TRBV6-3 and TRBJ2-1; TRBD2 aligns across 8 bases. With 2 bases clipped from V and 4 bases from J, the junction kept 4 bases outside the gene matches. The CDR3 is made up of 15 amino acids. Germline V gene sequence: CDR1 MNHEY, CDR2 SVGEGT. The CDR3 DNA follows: TGTGCCAGCAGTTACGATAGCGGGGCATACAATGAGCAGTTCTTC. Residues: CASSYDSGAYNEQFF.

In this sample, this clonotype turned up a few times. The CDR3 DNA reads TGTGCCAGCACCGCGAGGACAGTTTATAGCAATCAGCCCCAGCATTTT. Protein sequence: CASTARTVYSNQPQHF. The chain employs TRBV6-6 and TRBJ1-5; D is perhaps TRBD1 (6 bases). The germline V gene encodes CDR1 MNHNY and CDR2 SVGAGI (reference sequence). The V end lost 7 bases, the J end lost 0 bases, and 16 bases lay between the germline ends. This CDR3 comprises 16 residues.

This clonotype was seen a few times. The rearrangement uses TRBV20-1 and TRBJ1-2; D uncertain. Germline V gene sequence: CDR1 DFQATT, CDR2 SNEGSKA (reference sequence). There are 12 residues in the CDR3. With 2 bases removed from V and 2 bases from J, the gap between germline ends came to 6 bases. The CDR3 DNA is TGCAGTGCTAGATCGGAAAACTATGGCTACACCTTC. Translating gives CSARSENYGYTF.

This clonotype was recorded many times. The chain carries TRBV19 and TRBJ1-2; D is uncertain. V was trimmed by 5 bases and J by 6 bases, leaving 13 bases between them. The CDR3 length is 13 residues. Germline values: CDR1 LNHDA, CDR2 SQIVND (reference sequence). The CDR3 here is CASSDRKRDGYTF. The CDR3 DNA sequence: TGTGCCAGTAGTGATCGGAAGCGGGATGGCTACACCTTC. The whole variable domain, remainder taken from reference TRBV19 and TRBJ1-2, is DGGITQSPKYLFRKEGQNVTLSCEQNLNHDAMYWYRQDPGQGLRLIYYSQIVNDFQKGDIAEGYSVSREKKESFPLTVTSAQKNPTAFYLCASSDRKRDGYTFGSGTRLTVV.

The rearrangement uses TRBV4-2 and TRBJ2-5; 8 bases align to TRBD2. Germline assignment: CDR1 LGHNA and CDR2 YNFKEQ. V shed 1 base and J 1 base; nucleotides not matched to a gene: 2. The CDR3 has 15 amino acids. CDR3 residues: CASSQGAGGQETQYF. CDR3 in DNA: TGTGCCAGCAGCCAAGGGGCGGGGGGCCAAGAGACCCAGTACTTC.

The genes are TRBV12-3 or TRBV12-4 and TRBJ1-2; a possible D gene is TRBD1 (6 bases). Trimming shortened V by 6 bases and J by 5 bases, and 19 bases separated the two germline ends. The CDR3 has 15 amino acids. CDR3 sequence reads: CASSPPWGQGYGYTF. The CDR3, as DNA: TGTGCCAGCAGCCCGCCGTGGGGGCAGGGTTATGGCTACACCTTC.

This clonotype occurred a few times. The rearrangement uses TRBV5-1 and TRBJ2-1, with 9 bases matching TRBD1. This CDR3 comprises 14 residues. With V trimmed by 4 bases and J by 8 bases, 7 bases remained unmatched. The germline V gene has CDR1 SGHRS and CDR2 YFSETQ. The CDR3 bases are TGCGCCAGCAGCGCTTACAGGGGGCGGGATGAGCAGTTCTTC. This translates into CASSAYRGRDEQFF.

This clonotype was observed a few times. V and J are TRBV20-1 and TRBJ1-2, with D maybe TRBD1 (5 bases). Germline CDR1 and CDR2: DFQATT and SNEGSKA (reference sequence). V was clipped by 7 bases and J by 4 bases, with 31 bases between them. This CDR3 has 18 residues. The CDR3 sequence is CSVPALRAIYRHGYGYTF. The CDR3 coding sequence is TGCAGTGTTCCCGCTCTTCGGGCCATATACAGGCATGGCTATGGCTACACCTTC.